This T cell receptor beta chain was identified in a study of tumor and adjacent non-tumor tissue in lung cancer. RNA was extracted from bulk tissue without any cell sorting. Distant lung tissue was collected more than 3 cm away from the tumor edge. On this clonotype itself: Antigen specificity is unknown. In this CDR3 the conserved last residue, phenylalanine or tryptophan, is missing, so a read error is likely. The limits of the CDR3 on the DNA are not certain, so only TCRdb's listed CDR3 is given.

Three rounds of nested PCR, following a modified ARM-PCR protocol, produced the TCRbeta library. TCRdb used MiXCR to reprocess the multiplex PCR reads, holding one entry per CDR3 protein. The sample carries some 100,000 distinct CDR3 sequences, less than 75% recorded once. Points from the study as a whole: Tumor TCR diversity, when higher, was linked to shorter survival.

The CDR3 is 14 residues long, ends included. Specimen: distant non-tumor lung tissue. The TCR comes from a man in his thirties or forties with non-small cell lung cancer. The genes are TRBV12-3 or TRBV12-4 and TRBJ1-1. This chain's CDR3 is CASSLGMSNTEAFS.